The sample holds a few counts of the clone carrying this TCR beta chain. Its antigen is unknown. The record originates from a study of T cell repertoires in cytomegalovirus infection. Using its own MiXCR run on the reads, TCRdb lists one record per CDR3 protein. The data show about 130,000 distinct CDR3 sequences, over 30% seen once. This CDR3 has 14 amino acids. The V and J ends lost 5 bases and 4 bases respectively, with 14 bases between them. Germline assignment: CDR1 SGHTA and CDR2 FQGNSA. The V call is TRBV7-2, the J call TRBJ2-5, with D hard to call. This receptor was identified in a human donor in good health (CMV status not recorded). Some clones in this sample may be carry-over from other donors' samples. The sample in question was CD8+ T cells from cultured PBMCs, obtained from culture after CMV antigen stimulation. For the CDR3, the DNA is TGTGCCAGCAGCCCTGGTCTCCGTAGAGAGACCCAGTACTTC. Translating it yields CASSPGLRRETQYF.